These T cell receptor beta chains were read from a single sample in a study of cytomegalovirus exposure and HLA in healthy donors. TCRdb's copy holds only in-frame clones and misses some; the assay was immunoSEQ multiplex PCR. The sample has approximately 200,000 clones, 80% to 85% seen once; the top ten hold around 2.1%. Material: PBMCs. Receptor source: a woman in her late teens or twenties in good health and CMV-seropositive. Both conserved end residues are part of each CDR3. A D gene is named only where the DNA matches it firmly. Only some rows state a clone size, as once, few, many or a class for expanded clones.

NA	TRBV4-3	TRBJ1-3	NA	CASSQNDFGNTIYF
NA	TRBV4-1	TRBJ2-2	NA	CASGHTNTGELFF
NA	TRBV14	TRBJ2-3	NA	CASSQAKGREFSMYTQYF
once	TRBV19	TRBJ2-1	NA	CASRARGRGFNEQFF
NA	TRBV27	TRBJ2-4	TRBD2	CASSSSSGVSGAKNIQYF
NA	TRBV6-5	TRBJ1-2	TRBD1	CATFTTQGYGYTF
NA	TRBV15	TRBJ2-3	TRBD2	CATSRDSGGASDTQYF
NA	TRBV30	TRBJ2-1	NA	CACKLPSSYNEQFF
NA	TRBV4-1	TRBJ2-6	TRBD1	CATSRTGTGARGANVLTF
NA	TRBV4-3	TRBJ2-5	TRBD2	CASSQDPPSGGIETQYF
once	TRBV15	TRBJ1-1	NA	CATSREPEDTEAFF
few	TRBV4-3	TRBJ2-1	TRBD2	CASSETSGGYNEQFF
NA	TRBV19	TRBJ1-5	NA	CASSNLQGLYQPQHF
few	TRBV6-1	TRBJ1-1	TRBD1	CASSEAYRGGFAFF
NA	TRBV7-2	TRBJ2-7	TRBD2	CASSASGGDYEQYF
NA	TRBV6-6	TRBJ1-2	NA	CASSSNGRSYGYTF
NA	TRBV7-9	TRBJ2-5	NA	CASGLPGVEETQYF
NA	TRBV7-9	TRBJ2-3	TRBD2	CASSFGQREDTQYF
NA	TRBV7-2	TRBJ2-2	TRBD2	CASRPGLSNTGELFF
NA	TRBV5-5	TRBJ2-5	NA	CASSLRAQGGEETQYF
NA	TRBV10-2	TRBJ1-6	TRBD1	CASRSIDRGNSPLHF
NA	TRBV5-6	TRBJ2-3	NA	CASSPTSETQYF
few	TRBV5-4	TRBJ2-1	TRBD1	CASSSYRGQQFF
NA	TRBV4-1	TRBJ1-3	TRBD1	CASSPHKLTGNVGNTIYF
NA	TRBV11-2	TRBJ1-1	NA	CASSLSQGRTEAFF
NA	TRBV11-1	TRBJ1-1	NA	CASSLSRQNTEAFF
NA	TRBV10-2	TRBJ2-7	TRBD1	CASSESTGVYEQYF
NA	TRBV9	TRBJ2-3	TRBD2	CASSGQRGPDTQYF
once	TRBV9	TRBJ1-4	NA	CASSAGHDEKLFF
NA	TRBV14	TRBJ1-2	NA	CASSQARGGSYTF
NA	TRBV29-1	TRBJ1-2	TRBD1	CSVVDWGTGTGDYYGYTF
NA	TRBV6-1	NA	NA	CANSAGEVDEQYF
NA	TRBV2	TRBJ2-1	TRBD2	CASSATSGVGNEQFF
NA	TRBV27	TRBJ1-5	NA	CASSFTYNQPQHF
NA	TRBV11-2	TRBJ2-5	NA	CASRKREETQYF
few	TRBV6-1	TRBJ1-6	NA	CASSEGESFGFSPLHF
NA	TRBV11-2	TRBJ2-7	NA	CASSSGEMDEQYF
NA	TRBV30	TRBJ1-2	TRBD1	CAWSGQGMRGYTF
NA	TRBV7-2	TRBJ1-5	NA	CASSQQGNQPQHF
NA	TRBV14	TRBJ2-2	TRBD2	CASSPQTSGGTNTGELFF
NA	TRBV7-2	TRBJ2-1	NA	CASSSEGQGHPKQFF
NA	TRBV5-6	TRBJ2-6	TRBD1	CASSLVGQGTGANVLTF
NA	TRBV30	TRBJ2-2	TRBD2	CAWSRPGLAGFTGELFF
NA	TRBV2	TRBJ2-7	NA	CASSDPGGDRSYEQYF
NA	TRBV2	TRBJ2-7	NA	CASREGPVGGWRTYEQYF
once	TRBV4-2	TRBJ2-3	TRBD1	CASSPFMTGTDTQYF
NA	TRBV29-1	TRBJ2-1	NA	CSVAGHDYNEQFF
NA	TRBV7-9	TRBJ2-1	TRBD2	CASSFGLAGEYNEQFF
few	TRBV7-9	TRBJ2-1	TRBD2	CASSQSSGGTGEQFF
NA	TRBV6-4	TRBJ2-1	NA	CASSQTSGGANEQFF
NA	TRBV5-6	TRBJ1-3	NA	CASSFPDSLSGNTIYF
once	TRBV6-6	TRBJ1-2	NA	CASSYSRGNGYTF
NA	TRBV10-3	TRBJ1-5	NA	CAISDGNQPQHF
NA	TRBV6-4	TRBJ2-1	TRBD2	CASSGKAGGYNEQFF
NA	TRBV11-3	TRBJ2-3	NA	CASSLRGGRTDTQYF
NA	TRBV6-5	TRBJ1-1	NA	CASSQGDYTEAFF